This T cell receptor beta chain was captured in a study of T cells after yellow fever vaccination. In the study overall: Fractions low in cell number were prepared with SMART-Seq v4 Ultra Low Input.

Germline CDR1 is DFQATT and CDR2 is SNEGSKA (reference sequence). This CDR3 is built from 13 residues. Trimming cost V 6 bases and J 0 bases; bases outside gene matches: 4. This clonotype was observed a handful of times. Template switching with 5'RACE generated the TCR cDNA and added a universal primer site and UMIs. TCRdb recomputed calls from the 5' RACE reads with MiXCR, one row per CDR3 protein. The repertoire has approximately 150,000 distinct CDR3 sequences, 9.3% of them found once; the top ten carry roughly 33%. V usage is TRBV20-1 and J usage is TRBJ1-2; 7 bases map to TRBD1. The clonotype originates from a man aged 18 to 30 who received the YFV17D yellow fever vaccine. This specimen consisted of CD8+ T cells sorted from PBMCs, obtained 45 days after the yellow fever booster vaccination. The CDR3 nucleotides are TGCAGTGCGTTGACAGGGACTAACTATGGCTACACCTTC. Its protein product is CSALTGTNYGYTF.